The next 19 T cell receptor beta chains were all read from a single sample in a study of cytomegalovirus exposure and HLA in healthy donors. 13 Jbeta primers and 60 Vbeta primers were used for the PCR. The assay was immunoSEQ multiplex PCR, and TCRdb's table has in-frame clones only and misses some. Its table records some 80,000 clones. The sequencing sample was made of PBMCs. Receptors originate from a woman aged 25 to 39 in good health and CMV-seronegative.

The chain couples TRBV6-1 to TRBJ2-2; D unresolved. Germline CDR1 and CDR2: MNHNS and SASEGT. Trimming took off 2 bases at V and 1 base at J, with 5 bases between the two ends. This CDR3 contains 14 residues. The CDR3 is CASSEIGNTGELFF. The CDR3 DNA reads as TGTGCCAGCAGTGAAATCGGGAACACCGGGGAGCTGTTTTTT.

V usage is TRBV6-5 and J usage is TRBJ1-6, with TRBD1 as a possible D gene (5 bases). CDR1 MNHEY and CDR2 SVGAGI come from the germline V gene. This CDR3 contains 12 residues. Trimming left V 6 bases short and J 13 bases short, with 13 bases between. CDR3 amino acids: CASSNQGSPLHF. The CDR3 DNA reads TGTGCCAGCAGCAATCAGGGCTCGCCCCTCCACTTT.

The genes are TRBV5-1 and TRBJ1-6; 7 positions agree with TRBD1. Germline V gene data show CDR1 as SGHRS and CDR2 as YFSETQ. V was clipped by 0 bases and J by 0 bases; unmatched bases: 3. The CDR3 has 17 amino acids. The CDR3 nucleotides are TGCGCCAGCAGCTTGGGGGACAGCAGCTCCTATAATTCACCCCTCCACTTT. Protein: CASSLGDSSSYNSPLHF.

The V call is TRBV18, the J call TRBJ1-3; 8 bases align to TRBD1. The V and J ends lost 0 bases and 0 bases, in that order; junction bases with no gene match: 4. The CDR3 covers 17 residues. The germline CDR1 and CDR2 sequences are KGHSH and LQKENI. The CDR3 sequence is CASSPPKTGASGNTIYF. DNA for the CDR3: TGTGCCAGCTCACCACCGAAGACAGGGGCCTCTGGAAACACCATATATTTT.

The chain employs TRBV5-1 and TRBJ2-5; TRBD1 matches at 9 bases. This CDR3 region has 16 residues. Germline trimming cut 4 bases from V and 4 bases from J; bases unmatched to any gene: 11. The V gene's germline CDR1 is SGHRS and CDR2 YFSETQ. This CDR3 reads CASSPPGQGYLETQYF. The DNA of the CDR3 is TGCGCCAGCAGCCCCCCGGGACAGGGCTATTTAGAGACCCAGTACTTC.

The chain recombines TRBV18 with TRBJ1-2, with TRBD1 identical over 10 bases. Trimming cost V 6 bases and J 5 bases; bases outside gene matches: 3. The germline gives CDR1 KGHSH, CDR2 LQKENI. The CDR3 has 13 amino acids. The CDR3 loop reads CASSPGQGYGYTF. The CDR3 DNA reads as TGTGCCAGCTCCCCGGGACAGGGGTATGGCTACACCTTC.

V usage is TRBV5-1 and J usage is TRBJ2-5; unclear D gene. Germline V lookup: CDR1 SGHRS, CDR2 YFSETQ. V was pared by 2 bases and J by 5 bases, with 4 bases between. This CDR3 has 11 residues. CDR3 protein: CASSFRETQYF. Written as DNA, the CDR3 is TGCGCCAGCAGCTTCCGGGAGACCCAGTACTTC.

The gene calls are TRBV11-2 and TRBJ1-4; 8 bases are shared with TRBD1. The CDR3 has 17 residues. J lost 4 bases, V lost 5 bases, and 12 bases had no gene match. Germline lookup yields CDR1 SGHAT and CDR2 FQNNGV. The CDR3 DNA sequence: TGTGCCAGCAGCCATTCCGGGCAGGGGGCCAGTAATGAAAAACTGTTTTTT. This sequence encodes CASSHSGQGASNEKLFF.

V and J are TRBV2 and TRBJ2-7; a weak D match, TRBD2 (7 bases). The CDR3 length is 14 residues. The germline gives CDR1 SNHLY, CDR2 FYNNEI. Trimming removed 9 bases from V and 1 base from J, with 16 bases in between. The CDR3 loop is CASQKGGVSYEQYF. Written as DNA, the CDR3 is TGTGCCAGTCAGAAAGGGGGGGTTTCCTACGAGCAGTACTTC.

CDR3 region: CASSLGGGSTGELFF. The CDR3 bases are TGTGCCAGCAGTCTGGGGGGGGGCAGTACCGGGGAGCTGTTTTTT. The chain employs TRBV6-5 and TRBJ2-2; TRBD2 might be the D (7 bases). The CDR3 is 15 residues long. Trimming took 5 bases from V and 5 from J, leaving 15 bases between them. Germline V gene data show CDR1 as MNHEY and CDR2 as SVGAGI.

The chain recombines TRBV7-9 with TRBJ2-3; TRBD1 matches at 7 bases. V lost 5 bases to trimming and J lost 1 base; unmatched junction nucleotides: 12. The CDR3 length is 17 residues. The germline gives CDR1 SEHNR, CDR2 FQNEAQ (reference sequence). CDR3 sequence reads: CASSPPRQGRGTDTQYF. The CDR3 DNA follows: TGTGCCAGCAGCCCCCCCCGACAGGGACGAGGCACAGATACGCAGTATTTT.

The chain couples TRBV28 to TRBJ2-5; 8 positions match TRBD2. The V segment lost 1 base and the J segment 5 bases; nucleotides outside the gene matches: 12. From germline, CDR1 is MDHEN and CDR2 SYDVKM. The CDR3 is 17 residues long. The CDR3 nucleotides are TGTGCCAGCAGTTTATTTTCGGGGGGGCGGAGGTGGGAGACCCAGTACTTC. Amino acids: CASSLFSGGRRWETQYF. Full variable domain (missing parts from reference TRBV28 and TRBJ2-5): DVKVTQSSRYLVKRTGEKVFLECVQDMDHENMFWYRQDPGLGLRLIYFSYDVKMKEKGDIPEGYSVSREKKERFSLILESASTNQTSMYLCASSLFSGGRRWETQYFGPGTRLLVL.

The chain links TRBV4-1 to TRBJ2-3; maybe TRBD2 (6 bases). V dropped 2 bases and J dropped 2 bases, with 17 bases sitting between them. CDR3 length: 17 amino acids. CDR1 and CDR2 from the germline V gene are MGHRA and YSYEKL. The CDR3 spells CASSQSPGLSHTDTQYF. CDR3 coding DNA: TGCGCCAGCAGCCAAAGCCCGGGACTTTCTCACACAGATACGCAGTATTTT.

The chain couples TRBV5-1 to TRBJ2-3; 16 bases are shared with TRBD2. This CDR3 has 18 residues. V was pared by 4 bases and J by 2 bases, with 7 bases of the junction left unmatched. CDR1 and CDR2 from the germline V gene are SGHRS and YFSETQ. The CDR3 region has the DNA TGCGCCAGCAGCCCGGGACTAGCGGGGGGGCCTATCACAGATACGCAGTATTTT. This gives the protein CASSPGLAGGPITDTQYF.

The rearrangement links TRBV5-1 to TRBJ2-7; 8 nucleotides align to TRBD1. J gave up 1 base and V 4 bases, and 16 bases lay outside the gene matches. Germline V gene data show CDR1 as SGHRS and CDR2 as YFSETQ. The CDR3 runs 18 residues. The CDR3 protein is CASSLWATGQGRSYEQYF. CDR3 bases: TGCGCCAGCAGCCTTTGGGCAACAGGACAGGGAAGATCCTACGAGCAGTACTTC.

The rearrangement uses TRBV30 and TRBJ1-2; D unresolved. The V gene's germline CDR1 is GTSNPN and CDR2 SVGIG (reference sequence). The CDR3 sequence is 13 residues long. Trimming cost V 4 bases and J 2 bases, with 11 bases left between them. CDR3 nucleotide sequence: TGTGCCTGGAAGGGAGCGGGAAACTATGGCTACACCTTC. It specifies CAWKGAGNYGYTF.

The rearrangement joins TRBV7-9 to TRBJ2-6; D uncertain. V lost 5 bases and J 0 bases, leaving 8 bases between the germline ends. The CDR3 runs to 15 residues. Per germline, CDR1 SEHNR and CDR2 FQNEAQ (reference sequence). The CDR3: CASSVTFSGANVLTF. In DNA, the CDR3 is TGTGCCAGCAGCGTCACTTTCTCTGGGGCCAACGTCCTGACTTTC. Looking up the rest from reference TRBV7-9 and TRBJ2-6 gives the full variable domain: DTGVSQNPRHKITKRGQNVTFRCDPISEHNRLYWYRQTLGQGPEFLTYFQNEAQLEKSRLLSDRFSAERPKGSFSTLEIQRTEQGDSAMYLCASSVTFSGANVLTFGAGSRLTVL.

The V and J genes are TRBV5-4 and TRBJ1-2; D gene ambiguous. In germline, CDR1 is SGHNT, CDR2 YYREEE (reference sequence). With 0 bases removed from V and 5 bases from J, the gap between germline ends came to 5 bases. This CDR3 region has 12 residues. CDR3 loop: CASSLAEYGYTF. In nucleotides, the CDR3 is TGTGCCAGCAGCTTGGCCGAGTATGGCTACACCTTC.

This rearrangement joins TRBV27 to TRBJ1-2; 9 nucleotides match TRBD1. The V segment lost 1 base and the J segment 8 bases; nucleotides outside the gene matches: 8. This CDR3 comprises 15 residues. CDR1 is MNHEY, CDR2 SMNVEV, per germline (reference sequence). The CDR3 sequence: CASSLWGTGQSGYTF. The CDR3 DNA sequence: TGTGCCAGCAGTTTATGGGGGACAGGGCAGAGCGGCTACACCTTC.